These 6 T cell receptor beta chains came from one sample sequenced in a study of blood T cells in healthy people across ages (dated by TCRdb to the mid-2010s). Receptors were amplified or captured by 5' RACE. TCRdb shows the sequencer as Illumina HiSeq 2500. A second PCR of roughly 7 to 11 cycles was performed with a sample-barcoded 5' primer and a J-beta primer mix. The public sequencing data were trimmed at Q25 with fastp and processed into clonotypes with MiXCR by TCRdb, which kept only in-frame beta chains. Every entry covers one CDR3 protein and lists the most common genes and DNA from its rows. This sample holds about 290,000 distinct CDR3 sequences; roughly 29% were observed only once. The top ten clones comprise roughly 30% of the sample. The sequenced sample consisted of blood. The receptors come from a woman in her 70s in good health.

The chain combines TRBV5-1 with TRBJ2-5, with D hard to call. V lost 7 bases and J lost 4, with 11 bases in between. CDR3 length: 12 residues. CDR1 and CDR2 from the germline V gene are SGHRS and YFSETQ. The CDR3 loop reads CASRAYIETQYF. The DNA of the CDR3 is TGCGCCAGCCGCGCTTATATAGAGACCCAGTACTTC.

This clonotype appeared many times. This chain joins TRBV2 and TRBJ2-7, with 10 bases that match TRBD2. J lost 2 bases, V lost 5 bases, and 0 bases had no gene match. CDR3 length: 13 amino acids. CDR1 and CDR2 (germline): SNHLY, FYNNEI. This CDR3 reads CASSSGRAYEQYF. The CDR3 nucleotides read TGTGCCAGCAGTAGCGGGAGGGCCTACGAGCAGTACTTC.

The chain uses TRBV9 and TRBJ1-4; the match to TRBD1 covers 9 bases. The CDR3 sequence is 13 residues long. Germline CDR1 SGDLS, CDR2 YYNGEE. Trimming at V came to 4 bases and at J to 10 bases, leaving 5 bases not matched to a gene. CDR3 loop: CASSPGTGLKLFF. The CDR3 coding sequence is TGTGCCAGCAGCCCCGGGACAGGGTTAAAACTGTTTTTT.

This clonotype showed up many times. The CDR3 nucleotides are TGCGCCAGCAGCTTGGGGCACAGGGATGCGAACACCGGGGAGCTGTTTTTT. Translating it yields CASSLGHRDANTGELFF. The chain employs TRBV5-1 and TRBJ2-2; tentative D call: TRBD1 (6 bases). The germline V gene has CDR1 SGHRS and CDR2 YFSETQ. The V and J ends lost 0 bases and 0 bases respectively, with 12 bases between them. This CDR3 region has 17 residues.

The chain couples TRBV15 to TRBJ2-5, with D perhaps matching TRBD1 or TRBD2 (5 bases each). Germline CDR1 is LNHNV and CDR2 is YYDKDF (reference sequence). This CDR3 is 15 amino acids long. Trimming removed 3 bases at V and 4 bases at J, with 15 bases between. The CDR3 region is CATSSGDPGRETQYF. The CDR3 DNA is TGTGCCACCAGCAGTGGAGACCCAGGGAGAGAGACCCAGTACTTC.

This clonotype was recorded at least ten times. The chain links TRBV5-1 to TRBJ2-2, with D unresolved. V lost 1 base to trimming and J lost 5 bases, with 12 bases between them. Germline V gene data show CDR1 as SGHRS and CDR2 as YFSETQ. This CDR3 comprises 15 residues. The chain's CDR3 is CASSLLAVGTGELFF. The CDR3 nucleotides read TGCGCCAGCAGCTTGTTGGCAGTTGGAACCGGGGAGCTGTTTTTT.